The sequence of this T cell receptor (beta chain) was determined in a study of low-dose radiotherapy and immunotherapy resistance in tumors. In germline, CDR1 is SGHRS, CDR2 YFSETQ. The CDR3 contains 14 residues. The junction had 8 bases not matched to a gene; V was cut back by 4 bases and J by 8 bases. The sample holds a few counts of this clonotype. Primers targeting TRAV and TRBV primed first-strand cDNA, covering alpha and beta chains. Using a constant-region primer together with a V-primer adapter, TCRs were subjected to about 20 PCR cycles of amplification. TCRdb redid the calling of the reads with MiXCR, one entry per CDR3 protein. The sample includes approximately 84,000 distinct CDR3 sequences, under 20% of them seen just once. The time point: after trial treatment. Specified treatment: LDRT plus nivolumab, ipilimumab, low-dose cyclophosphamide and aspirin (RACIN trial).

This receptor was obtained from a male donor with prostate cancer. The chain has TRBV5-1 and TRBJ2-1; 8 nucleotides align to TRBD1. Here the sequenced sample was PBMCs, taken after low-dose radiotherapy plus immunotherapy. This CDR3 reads CASSPGQGGDEQFF. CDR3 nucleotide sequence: TGCGCCAGCAGCCCCGGACAGGGCGGGGATGAGCAGTTCTTC.